The 10 T cell receptor beta chains below come from one sample, sequenced in a study of technical replicates of blood from a handful of donors. Profiled with immunoSEQ multiplex PCR; TCRdb holds only in-frame clones, not every one. The sample has about 88,000 clones; approximately 95% are singletons. Sample: T cells isolated from PBMCs. These receptors were taken from a human donor in good health.

The chain combines TRBV28 with TRBJ2-7; weak D call: TRBD1 (6 bases). Germline V CDR1 and CDR2: MDHEN, SYDVKM. V shed 3 bases and J shed 2 bases, with 11 bases lying between them. The CDR3 length is 14 residues. The CDR3 nucleotides read TGTGCCAGCAGTTTGGGGGCGCGCCCCTACGAGCAGTACTTC. Translation gives CASSLGARPYEQYF. Full variable domain (remainder filled in from reference TRBV28 and TRBJ2-7): DVKVTQSSRYLVKRTGEKVFLECVQDMDHENMFWYRQDPGLGLRLIYFSYDVKMKEKGDIPEGYSVSREKKERFSLILESASTNQTSMYLCASSLGARPYEQYFGPGTRLTVT.

This clone was detected once. This sequence joins TRBV5-1 and TRBJ2-2; a weak D match, TRBD2 (5 bases). Trimming took off 0 bases at V and 6 bases at J, with 6 bases between the two ends. The germline V gene encodes CDR1 SGHRS and CDR2 YFSETQ. The CDR3 spans 13 residues. The CDR3 sequence is CASSLVGAGELFF. As DNA, the CDR3 is TGCGCCAGCAGCTTGGTCGGGGCCGGGGAGCTGTTTTTT.

The rearrangement joins TRBV7-9 to TRBJ2-3; D ambiguous. The CDR3 has 14 residues. Germline lookup yields CDR1 SEHNR and CDR2 FQNEAQ (reference sequence). The V gene lost 2 bases and the J gene lost 4 bases, with 10 bases spanning the gap. The CDR3 DNA is TGTGCCAGCAGCTTAACTCTGTCCTCAGATACGCAGTATTTT. It encodes CASSLTLSSDTQYF.

This clone was recorded only once. The genes are TRBV6-5 and TRBJ1-2; 8 bases line up with TRBD1. CDR1 and CDR2 from the germline V gene are MNHEY and SVGAGI. Germline trimming cut 8 bases from V and 7 bases from J; bases unmatched to any gene: 12. The CDR3 is 14 residues long. The CDR3: CASRGSQGAFGYTF. CDR3 sequence (DNA): TGTGCCAGCCGGGGTAGTCAGGGGGCGTTTGGCTACACCTTC.

CDR3 nucleotide sequence: TGTGCCACCAGCAGTGGGACTGCTGGAAACACCATATATTTT. It yields the protein CATSSGTAGNTIYF. The J gene is TRBJ1-3, the V gene TRBV15; D is possibly TRBD1 (5 bases). Germline V CDR1 and CDR2: LNHNV, YYDKDF (reference sequence). This CDR3 spans 14 amino acids. Trimming left V 3 bases short and J 2 bases short, with 8 bases between.

V is TRBV27 and J is TRBJ2-5; tentatively, D is TRBD2 (5 bases). Trimming stripped 5 bases from V and 0 bases from J, with 10 bases between. Germline values: CDR1 MNHEY, CDR2 SMNVEV (reference sequence). CDR3 size: 14 residues. CDR3 sequence reads: CASSPSGYQETQYF. CDR3 coding DNA: TGTGCCAGCAGTCCTTCGGGGTACCAAGAGACCCAGTACTTC.

The chain joins TRBV2 to TRBJ1-5, with 9 bases fitting TRBD1. CDR3 length equals 13 residues. CDR1 and CDR2 from the germline V gene are SNHLY and FYNNEI. Losses at the gene ends were 8 bases for V and 7 bases for J; bases not matched to a gene: 6. This CDR3 reads CASGQGTRQPQHF. CDR3 sequence (DNA): TGTGCCAGCGGACAGGGGACAAGGCAGCCCCAGCATTTT.

This chain uses TRBV7-2 with TRBJ2-7, with D hard to call. This CDR3 region has 14 residues. V was cut by 1 base and J by 2 bases, with 9 bases left in between. The V gene's germline CDR1 is SGHTA and CDR2 FQGNSA. CDR3 in DNA: TGTGCCAGCAGCTTAGGACTGCGTGCCTACGAGCAGTACTTC. Its protein product is CASSLGLRAYEQYF. The complete variable domain, with remaining parts taken from reference TRBV7-2 and TRBJ2-7, reads GAGVSQSPSNKVTEKGKDVELRCDPISGHTALYWYRQSLGQGLEFLIYFQGNSAPDKSGLPSDRFSAERTGGSVSTLTIQRTQQEDSAVYLCASSLGLRAYEQYFGPGTRLTVT.

This clone was picked up one time. J is TRBJ2-5 and V is TRBV7-3; D unresolved. CDR3 size: 13 residues. Germline CDR1 reads SGHTA; CDR2 reads FQGTGA. The V and J ends lost 2 bases and 3 bases respectively, with 7 bases between them. CDR3 DNA sequence: TGTGCCAGCAGCTTAGTCGAGGAAGAGACCCAGTACTTC. Its protein is CASSLVEEETQYF.

This clone appeared a single time. The rearrangement joins TRBV10-3 to TRBJ1-1; maybe TRBD1 (5 bases). The CDR3 totals 13 residues. Germline V lookup: CDR1 ENHRY, CDR2 SYGVKD. V lost 10 bases, J lost 6 bases, and 18 bases lay in between. The CDR3 DNA is TGTGCCACCGAGGATGGGGGGACGGCTGAAGCTTTCTTT. As protein: CATEDGGTAEAFF.